This T cell receptor beta chain originates from a study of CD8+ T cells in alopecia areata. In each case, RNA was isolated and then reverse transcribed into cDNA as the sequencing template. Method: immunoSEQ multiplex PCR; TCRdb's copy keeps in-frame clones and lacks some. The profile shows about 150,000 clones, 55% to 65% of them singletons. The study's findings and limits: Scalp samples also yield sequences from resident alphabeta T cells of normal skin. An increase in clonality over normal scalp was evident in lesional scalp, especially alopecia totalis/universalis.

With 1 base removed from V and 3 bases from J, the gap between germline ends came to 10 bases. Germline lookup yields CDR1 GTSNPN and CDR2 SVGIG (reference sequence). The CDR3 consists of 15 residues. Points on this clone: Its cognate antigen is unknown.

This chain links TRBV30 with TRBJ2-6; D might be TRBD2 (5 bases). The source material was CD4+ T cells sorted from blood. The source of this sequence is a human donor in good health. The CDR3 is CAWSGRGHGANVLTF. The CDR3, as DNA: TGTGCCTGGAGTGGACGGGGTCATGGGGCCAACGTCCTGACTTTC.